This TCR beta chain comes out of a study of cytomegalovirus exposure and HLA in healthy donors (dated by TCRdb to about 2017). Some background on the complete study: According to an earlier analysis of a few hundred of the donors, about 170 million T cells yielded some 110 million unique TCR beta sequences and 250 to 350 Gb of sequence data. The study used immunosequencing to profile the T cell repertoires of about 670 subjects and linked those repertoires to cytomegalovirus serostatus. A later analysis re-analyzed previously published TCR beta repertoires from 600 to 850 donors and added high-resolution HLA genotyping to study TCR occurrence patterns. Rather than drawing on any new phenotypic data, the later analysis identified candidate immune exposures from TCR beta sequences and the way those sequences occurred across donors. Donor age, sex, ethnicity and CMV serostatus were compiled alongside the repertoire data. The number of donors typed differed by locus, with 629-630 for A, B, C, DRB1 and DQB1, around 500 for DQA1, approximately 580 for DPA1, and 472 for DPB1. Class I and class II HLA loci were covered by the typing at four-digit resolution. To decide whether each TCR beta V gene segment behaved as functional or pseudogenic, an earlier analysis of some 600 of the donors relied on high-throughput TCR beta sequencing. Every discovery cohort repertoire had been produced on one sequencing platform. The study was designed to test whether signatures of past pathogen exposure could be identified by cataloging public T cell receptors. Among a few hundred genotyped donors of the cohort, an average of 235,054 unique TCR beta nucleotide sequences were sequenced per donor, roughly 18% of them non-productive. A separate validation cohort of 90 to 150 different subjects was used in addition to the approximately 670-subject first cohort. Roughly 300 gigabases of sequencing data and 70 million to 85 million unique TCR sequences were included in an early release covering around 650 HLA-typed donors. A later genetic analysis took genome-wide SNP genotypes for about 55% of the roughly 670 donors and used that subset as a discovery cohort. Of the roughly 400 genotyped donors, roughly 76% were placed in the genetic ancestry cluster associated with self-reported Caucasian donors. To predict cytomegalovirus infection status, the study combined high-throughput TCR immunosequencing, statistical association of individual TCRs with disease status, and machine learning. Roughly 5 DR-DQ haplotypes were handled as single units for association and clustering because linkage in the cohort was strong.

The cohort comprised 670 or so healthy bone marrow donors. All cohort members were sampled while nominally healthy, although unrecorded immune exposures were likely present. The donor was CMV seronegative and belonged to the group of several hundred seronegative cohort members. A peripheral blood sample was provided by each donor, and peripheral blood mononuclear cells were used for TCR beta sequencing. Genomic DNA extraction from the blood cell samples was performed with the Qiagen DNeasy Blood Extraction Kit. Overall results and qualifications from the work: In a later analysis, several top co-occurrence clusters were reported to appear linked to parvovirus B19, influenza, CMV and Epstein-Barr virus. Across donors, most TCR sequences were observed very rarely, whereas some public TCRs were present in many individuals. In a later analysis, HLA-associated TCR beta chains were found to be more clonally expanded and to have lower generation probabilities than equally common non-associated chains. In the study, about 150 TCR beta chains were listed as associated with cytomegalovirus. It was suggested by the authors that the approach could potentially be generalized to other disease states and immunological phenotypes. In a later analysis, TCR association rates were found to vary across HLA loci, with the most associated TCRs seen for DRB1 alleles and the fewest for HLA-C alleles. According to a later genetic analysis, donors in an Asian-associated ancestry cluster had fewer N-insertions in productive TCRs than the approximately 700-donor mean. Linkage disequilibrium might explain the correlated functional status among segregating V segments, but an unknown experimental factor could not be excluded. An association between a missense DCLRE1C variant and V-gene and J-gene trimming of TCR beta chains was found in a later genetic analysis and replicated in an independent cohort. When HLA alleles, especially DR and DQ, strongly co-occurred, attributing TCR associations to individual alleles was difficult. The earlier analysis of 587 of the donors excluded 15 to 20 rarely observed V segments, including chromosome 9 orphons, because counts were too low. A cluster of highly shared sequence variants was judged likely to represent a technical artifact of the sequencing pipeline. According to a later analysis, most CMV-associated TCR beta chains appeared to be HLA-restricted, and the HLA associations seemed to be driven largely by CMV exposure. CMV serostatus was the only immune exposure information available for the cohort. Three of the identified cytomegalovirus-associated TCR beta chains were confirmed in vitro to be specific for cytomegalovirus antigens. An earlier analysis of some 560 of the donors showed that most TCR beta V segments appeared in productive rearrangements either about 87% or about 30% of the time, which broadly matched IMGT annotations. Specific HLA alleles were associated with roughly 17,000 TCR beta sequences at a false discovery rate of 0.05 in a later analysis. Only TCR beta chains were sequenced in this cohort, and the absence of alpha or paired-chain data limited detectable features. Because some donors lacked HLA typing at each locus, the association tests relied only on the typed subset. The 87-base-pair reads could not distinguish some IMGT-functional V segments, including TRBV6-2 and TRBV6-3, so those segments were excluded. The classifier was reported to diagnose cytomegalovirus status with high specificity and sensitivity in both the original cohort and the validation cohort. The presence/absence analyses assumed that sequencing depth was roughly uniform across donors, and that assumption may not be true. A further reported finding was that TCR beta sequences accurately predicted the HLA-A and HLA-B alleles for most subjects in the first cohort.

The receptor library was made with the immunoSEQ multiplex PCR assay. A mixture of 60 forward primers for TCR Vbeta segments and 13 reverse primers for TCR Jbeta segments was used in the multiplex PCR. Amplification of the CDR3 region of rearranged TCR beta genes was performed with a multiplex PCR assay on genomic DNA. The amplified TCR beta libraries were sequenced on the Illumina HiSeq System as 87-base-pair reads. In the paper's pipeline: In a later analysis, tens of millions of unique TCR beta chains were counted across the 650 to 750 repertoires, and approximately 9.9 million of these chains were shared by at least two donors. Raw reads were error-corrected and collapsed into unique sequences by a nearest-neighbor algorithm in which closely related sequences were merged to remove PCR and sequencing errors. Alignment of CDR3 sequences to IMGT reference sequences was used to assign V, D and J gene segments. For a sequence to be retained, a match of at least six nucleotides was required to both a V gene segment and a J gene segment. A rearrangement counted as productive if the CDR3 had no stop codons and remained in frame with V and J, and every other rearrangement counted as non-productive. Following IMGT convention, CDR3 was defined as the stretch from the second conserved V-encoded cysteine up to the conserved J-encoded phenylalanine. The earlier analysis of about 530 of the donors excluded any sequence lacking an unambiguous match to a single V gene segment. An earlier analysis of several hundred of the donors called V segments functional above 56.7% productive rearrangements and segregating when the between-donor standard deviation exceeded 5%. To diagnose cytomegalovirus status from the catalog of TCR beta chain sequences, a statistical classification framework was built. In a later analysis, TCR nucleotide sequences were compared against IMGT/GENE-DB human TR gene sequences so that V and J genes could be assigned. The TCRdist pipeline was used in a later analysis to assign CDR3 sequences and most-parsimonious VDJ recombination scenarios. In a later analysis, every TCR beta chain was defined by the combination of its CDR3 amino acid sequence and its V-gene family, and reads without a unique V-gene family were dropped. A later analysis removed roughly 590 highly shared, low-generation-probability nucleotide sequences to deal with suspected cross-contamination and a sequencing artifact. For each public chain, a later analysis derived a clonal expansion index from normalized ranks of inferred template counts within each repertoire. In a later analysis, generation probabilities were computed with a VDJ recombination model fitted to out-of-frame rearrangements, and the resulting probabilities were checked against IGoR. In a later analysis, TCR-TCR, TCR-HLA and TCR-CMV co-occurrence was scored with hypergeometric tests, and a repertoire-size bias correction was applied to TCR pairs. To estimate false discovery rates, a later analysis permuted the HLA or CMV assignments 20 times. In a later analysis, co-occurring TCRs were grouped with DBSCAN, and TCRdist sequence similarity was added when clustering was performed within HLA-allele-positive subsets. For co-occurrence clustering, repertoires with fewer than 30,000 or more than 120,000 public chains were excluded, along with four to six repertoires with anomalous nucleotide sharing. As stored in TCRdb, this immuneACCESS dataset retains in-frame rearrangements with V and J assigned. A fraction of the clones does not appear; measured against another copy, unresolved V genes explain less than half of the discrepancy, and the remainder lacks a known reason. The V and J calls and clone size come from that table; D and trimming were worked out from the DNA. The sample profile shows roughly 86,000 clones; approximately 79% of them were found once. The ten largest clonotypes hold about 6% of the sample.

V is clipped by 5 bases and J by 3 bases, and the sequence between their germline boundaries is 7 bases long. The CDR3 goes from the cysteine to the phenylalanine over 12 residues. The sequence is cut down to CDR3 DNA, 36 bases in frame from base 1. The CDR1 and CDR2 encoded by the germline V gene are SGHVS and FQNEAQ. To note about this clone: Its target antigen remains unknown. Within one base of it there is no much larger clone, and no base qualities were kept. The identical CDR3 is also encoded by other nucleotide sequences in the sample.

The chain was built from TRBV7-8 and TRBJ2-5, with the D gene too uncertain to name. The TCR was taken from a female donor in good health and CMV-seronegative. The source material was PBMCs. The CDR3 amino acid sequence is: CASSTGEETQYF. The nucleotide sequence reads TGTGCCAGCAGCACCGGAGAAGAGACCCAGTACTTC.